This T cell receptor beta chain was retrieved from a study of graft-versus-host responses after intestinal transplantation. The overall study: Recipients had transplants, and these were multivisceral, liver-intestinal, or isolated intestinal. Every recipient had anti-thymocyte globulin induction and approximately three years of tacrolimus plus steroids. Study-level findings and limits: Graft-versus-host to host-versus-graft clonal ratios in allografts were high in patients with graft-donor T cell macrochimerism. Early post-transplant HvG declines tracked with peak circulating GvH clone levels.

Worth noting for this clone: Its antigen is currently unknown.

Only in-frame clones appear in the TCRdb table, and some are missing; sequencing was by immunoSEQ multiplex PCR. Among tens of thousands of clones, about 90% were seen once, and the ten largest hold roughly 2.6%. This TCR came from a human donor who received an intestinal transplant. The starting material was unstimulated CD8+ T cells sorted from spleen or lymph node cells, obtained before intestinal transplant.

CDR3 DNA: TGTGCCAGCAGTCAATACCGACTAGCGGATTCCTACAATGAGCAGTTCTTC. It encodes CASSQYRLADSYNEQFF. V is TRBV28 and J is TRBJ2-1; 9 bases are a match to TRBD2. This CDR3 contains 17 residues. CDR1 and CDR2 (germline): MDHEN, SYDVKM. The junction had 9 bases not matched to a gene; V was cut back by 5 bases and J by 1 base. The full variable domain, its missing parts supplied by reference TRBV28 and TRBJ2-1, is DVKVTQSSRYLVKRTGEKVFLECVQDMDHENMFWYRQDPGLGLRLIYFSYDVKMKEKGDIPEGYSVSREKKERFSLILESASTNQTSMYLCASSQYRLADSYNEQFFGPGTRLTVL.